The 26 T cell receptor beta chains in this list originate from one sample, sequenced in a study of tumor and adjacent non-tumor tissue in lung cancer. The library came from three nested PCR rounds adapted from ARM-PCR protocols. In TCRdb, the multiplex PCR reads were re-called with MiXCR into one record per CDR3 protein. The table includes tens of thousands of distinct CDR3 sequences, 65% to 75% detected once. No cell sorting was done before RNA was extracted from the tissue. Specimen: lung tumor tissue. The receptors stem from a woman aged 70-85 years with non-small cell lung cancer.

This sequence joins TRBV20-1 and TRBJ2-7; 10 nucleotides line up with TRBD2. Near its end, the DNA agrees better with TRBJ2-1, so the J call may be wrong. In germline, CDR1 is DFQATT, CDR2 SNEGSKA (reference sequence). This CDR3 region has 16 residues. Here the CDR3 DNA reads TGCAGTGCTAGTTTCGGACTAGCGGAGGGTAAGGACGAGCAGTTCTTC. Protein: CSASFGLAEGKDEQFF.

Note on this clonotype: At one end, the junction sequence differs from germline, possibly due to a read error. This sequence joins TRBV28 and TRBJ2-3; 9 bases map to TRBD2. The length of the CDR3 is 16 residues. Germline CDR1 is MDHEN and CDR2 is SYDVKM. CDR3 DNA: TGTGCCACCCAACCACCTAGCGGGGTTAGCACAGATATGCAGTATTTT. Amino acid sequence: CATQPPSGVSTDMQYF. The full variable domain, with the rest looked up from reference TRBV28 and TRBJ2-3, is DVKVTQSSRYLVKRTGEKVFLECVQDMDHENMFWYRQDPGLGLRLIYFSYDVKMKEKGDIPEGYSVSREKKERFSLILESASTNQTSMYLCATQPPSGVSTDMQYFGPGTRLTVL.

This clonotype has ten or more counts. The CDR3 sequence: CAWSRTGANIQYF. CDR3 in DNA: TGTGCCTGGAGTAGGACAGGGGCAAACATTCAGTACTTC. The chain employs TRBV30 and TRBJ2-4, with 9 bases that match TRBD1. Germline trimming cut 2 bases from V and 6 bases from J; bases unmatched to any gene: 2. This CDR3 has 13 amino acids. Germline assignment: CDR1 GTSNPN and CDR2 SVGIG (reference sequence).

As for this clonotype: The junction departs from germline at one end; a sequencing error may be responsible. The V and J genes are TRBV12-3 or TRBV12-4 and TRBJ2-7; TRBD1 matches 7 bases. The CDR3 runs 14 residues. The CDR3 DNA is TGTGCCAGCAGTTTAGAATCGACAAGGGGGCCTCTGCACTTC. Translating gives CASSLESTRGPLHF.

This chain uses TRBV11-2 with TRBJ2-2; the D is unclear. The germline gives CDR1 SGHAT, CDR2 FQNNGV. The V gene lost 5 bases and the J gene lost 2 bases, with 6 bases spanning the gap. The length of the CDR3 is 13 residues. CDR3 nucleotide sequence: TGTGCCAGCAGCCCCTATAACACCGGGGAGCTGTTTTTT. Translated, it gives CASSPYNTGELFF.

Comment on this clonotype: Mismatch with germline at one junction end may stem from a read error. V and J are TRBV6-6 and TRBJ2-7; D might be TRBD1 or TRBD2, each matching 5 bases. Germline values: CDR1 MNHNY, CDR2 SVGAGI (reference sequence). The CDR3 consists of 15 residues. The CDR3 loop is CAGSCSGGSTYEQYF. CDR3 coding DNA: TGTGCCGGCAGTTGCTCTGGGGGATCGACCTACGAGCAGTACTTC.

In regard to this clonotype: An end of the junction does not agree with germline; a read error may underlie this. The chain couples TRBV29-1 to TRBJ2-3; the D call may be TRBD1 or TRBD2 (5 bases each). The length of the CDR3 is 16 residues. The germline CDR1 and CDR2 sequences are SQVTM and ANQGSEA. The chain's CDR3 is CSVEDTGTCPPDTQYF. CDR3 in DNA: TGCAGTGTTGAAGACACCGGGACGTGCCCCCCAGATACGCAGTATTTT.

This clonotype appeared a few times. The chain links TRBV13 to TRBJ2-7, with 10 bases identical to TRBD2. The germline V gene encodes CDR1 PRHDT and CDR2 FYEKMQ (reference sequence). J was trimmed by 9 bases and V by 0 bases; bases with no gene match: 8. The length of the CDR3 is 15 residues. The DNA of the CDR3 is TGTGCCAGCAGCTTAGGGAGTAGCGGGAGGACCGGGCAGTACTTC. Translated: CASSLGSSGRTGQYF.

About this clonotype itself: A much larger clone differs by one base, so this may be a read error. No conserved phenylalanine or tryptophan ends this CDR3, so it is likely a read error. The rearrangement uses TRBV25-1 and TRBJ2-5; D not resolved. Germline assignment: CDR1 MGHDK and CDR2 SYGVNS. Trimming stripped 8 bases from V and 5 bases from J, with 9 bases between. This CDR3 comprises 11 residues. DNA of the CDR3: TGTGCCAGCGGTTTACGGGAGACCCAGTACATC. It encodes CASGLRETQYI.

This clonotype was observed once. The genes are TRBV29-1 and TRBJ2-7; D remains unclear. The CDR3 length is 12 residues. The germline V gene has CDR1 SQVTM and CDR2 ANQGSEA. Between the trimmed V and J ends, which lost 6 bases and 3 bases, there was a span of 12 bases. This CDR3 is CSVSEGNYEQYF. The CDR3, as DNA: TGCAGCGTGAGTGAAGGGAACTACGAGCAGTACTTC.

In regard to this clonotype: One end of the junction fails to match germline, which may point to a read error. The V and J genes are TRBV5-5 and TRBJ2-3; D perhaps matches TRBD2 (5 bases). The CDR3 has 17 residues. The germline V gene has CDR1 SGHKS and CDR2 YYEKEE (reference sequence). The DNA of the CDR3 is TGTGCCAGCAGCTTGTATTCTCACGGATCTAGCACAGATACGCAGTACTTT. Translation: CASSLYSHGSSTDTQYF.

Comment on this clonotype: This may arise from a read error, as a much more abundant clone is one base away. The CDR3: CSSQREVEETQYF. The CDR3 region has the DNA TGCAGTTCCCAGCGGGAGGTAGAGGAGACCCAGTACTTC. This chain links TRBV20-1 with TRBJ2-5; 9 bases are a match to TRBD2. Germline assignment: CDR1 DFQATT and CDR2 SNEGSKA (reference sequence). Trimming at V came to 8 bases and at J to 5 bases, leaving 9 bases not matched to a gene. The CDR3 totals 13 residues.

The CDR3 is CASSNSVALYF. The DNA for the CDR3 is TGTGCCAGCAGTAACAGCGTGGCGCTATATTTT. V is TRBV6-2 or TRBV6-3 and J is TRBJ2-3; unclear D gene. CDR1 and CDR2 (germline): MNHEY, SVGEGT. The CDR3 runs to 11 residues. With 5 bases removed from V and 15 bases from J, the gap between germline ends came to 15 bases.

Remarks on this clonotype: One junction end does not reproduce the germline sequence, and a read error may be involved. This CDR3 reads CASSRGQGVSTRELFF. The CDR3 nucleotides are TGTGCCAGCAGCAGAGGACAGGGAGTCTCCACCAGGGAGTTGTTTTTT. V and J are TRBV6-5 and TRBJ2-2; 8 bases line up with TRBD1. This CDR3 region has 16 residues. Germline loops: CDR1 MNHEY, CDR2 SVGAGI.

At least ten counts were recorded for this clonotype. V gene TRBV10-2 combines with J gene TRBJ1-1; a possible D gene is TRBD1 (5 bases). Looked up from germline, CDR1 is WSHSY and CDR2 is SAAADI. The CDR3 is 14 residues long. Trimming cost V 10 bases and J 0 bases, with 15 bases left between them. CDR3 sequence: CATAGGGMNTEAFF. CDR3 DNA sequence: TGCGCCACCGCGGGGGGTGGCATGAACACTGAAGCTTTCTTT.

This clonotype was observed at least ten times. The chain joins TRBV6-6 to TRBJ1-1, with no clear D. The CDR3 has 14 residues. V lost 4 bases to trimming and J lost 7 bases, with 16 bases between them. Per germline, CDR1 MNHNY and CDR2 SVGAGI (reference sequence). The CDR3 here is CASSSNDLGIEAFF. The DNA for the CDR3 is TGTGCCAGCAGTTCCAACGATCTGGGCATTGAAGCTTTCTTT.

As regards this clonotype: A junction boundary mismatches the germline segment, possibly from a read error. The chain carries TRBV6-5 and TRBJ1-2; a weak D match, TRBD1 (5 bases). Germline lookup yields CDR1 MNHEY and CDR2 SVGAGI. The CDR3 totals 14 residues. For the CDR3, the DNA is TGTTCCAGCAGTTACCAGGGAGGGGACTATTGCTACACCTTC. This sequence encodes CSSSYQGGDYCYTF.

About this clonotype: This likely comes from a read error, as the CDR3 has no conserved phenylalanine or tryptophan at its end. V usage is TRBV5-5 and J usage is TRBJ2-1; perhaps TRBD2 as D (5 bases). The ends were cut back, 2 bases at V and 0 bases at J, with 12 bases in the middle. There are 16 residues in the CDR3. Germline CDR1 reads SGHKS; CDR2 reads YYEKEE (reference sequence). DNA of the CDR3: TGTGCCAGCAGCTTAACTAGTGGAAGCTCCTACAATGAGCAGTTCTTA. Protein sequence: CASSLTSGSSYNEQFL.

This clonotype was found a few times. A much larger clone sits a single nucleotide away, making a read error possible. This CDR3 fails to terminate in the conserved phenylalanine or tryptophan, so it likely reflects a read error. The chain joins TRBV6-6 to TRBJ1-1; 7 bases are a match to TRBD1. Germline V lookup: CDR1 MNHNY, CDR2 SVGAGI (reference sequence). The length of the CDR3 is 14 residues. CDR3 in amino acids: CTSSYRDRATEAFS. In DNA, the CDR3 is TGTACCAGCAGTTACCGCGACAGGGCCACTGAAGCTTTCTCT.

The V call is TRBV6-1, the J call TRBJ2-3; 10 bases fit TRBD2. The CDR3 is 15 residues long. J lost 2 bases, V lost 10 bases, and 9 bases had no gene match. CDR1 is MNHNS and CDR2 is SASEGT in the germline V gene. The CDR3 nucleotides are TGTGCCAACAGGGGACTAGCGAGACTCACAGATACGCAGTATTTT. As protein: CANRGLARLTDTQYF.

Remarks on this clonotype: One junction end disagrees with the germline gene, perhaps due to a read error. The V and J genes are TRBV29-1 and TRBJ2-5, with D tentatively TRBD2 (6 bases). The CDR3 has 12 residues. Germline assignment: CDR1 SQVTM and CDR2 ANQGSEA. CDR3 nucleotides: TGCAGGGTGGAGGGTTTAGGGGAGACCCAGTACTTT. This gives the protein CRVEGLGETQYF.

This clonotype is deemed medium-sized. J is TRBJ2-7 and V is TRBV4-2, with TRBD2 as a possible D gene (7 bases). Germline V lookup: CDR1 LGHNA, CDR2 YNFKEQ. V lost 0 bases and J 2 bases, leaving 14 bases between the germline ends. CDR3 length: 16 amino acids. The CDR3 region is CASSQEVGGATYEQYF. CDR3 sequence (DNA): TGTGCCAGCAGCCAAGAGGTAGGGGGGGCAACCTACGAGCAGTACTTC.

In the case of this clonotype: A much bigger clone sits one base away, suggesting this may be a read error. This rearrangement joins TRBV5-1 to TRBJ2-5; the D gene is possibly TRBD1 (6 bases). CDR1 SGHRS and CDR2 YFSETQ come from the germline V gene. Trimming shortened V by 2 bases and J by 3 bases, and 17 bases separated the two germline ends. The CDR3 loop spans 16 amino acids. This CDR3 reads CASSFQTGTREETQYF. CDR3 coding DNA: TGCGCCAGCAGCTTTCAAACCGGGACAAGGGAAGAGACCCAGTACTTC.

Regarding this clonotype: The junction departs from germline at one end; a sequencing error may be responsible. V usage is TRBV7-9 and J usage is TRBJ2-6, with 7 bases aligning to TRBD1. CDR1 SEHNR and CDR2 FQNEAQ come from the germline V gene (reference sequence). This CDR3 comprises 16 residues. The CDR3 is CASSHHRGPGANVLTF. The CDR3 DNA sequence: TGTGCTAGCAGCCATCACAGGGGACCTGGTGCCAACGTCCTGACTTTC.

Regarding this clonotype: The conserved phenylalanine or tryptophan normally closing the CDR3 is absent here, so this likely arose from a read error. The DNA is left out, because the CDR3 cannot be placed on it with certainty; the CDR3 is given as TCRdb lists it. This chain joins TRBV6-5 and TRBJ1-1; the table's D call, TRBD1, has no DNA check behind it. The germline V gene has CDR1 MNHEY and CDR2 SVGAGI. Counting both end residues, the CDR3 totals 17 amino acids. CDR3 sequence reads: CASSYPRTGGLNTEVFL.

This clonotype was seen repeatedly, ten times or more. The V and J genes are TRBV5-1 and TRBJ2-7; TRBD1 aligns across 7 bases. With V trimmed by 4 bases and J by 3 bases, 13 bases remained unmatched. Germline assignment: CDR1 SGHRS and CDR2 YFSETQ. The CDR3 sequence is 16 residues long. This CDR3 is CASSQSIDRDSYEQYF. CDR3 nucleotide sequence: TGCGCCAGCAGCCAGAGCATAGACCGGGACAGCTACGAGCAGTACTTC.